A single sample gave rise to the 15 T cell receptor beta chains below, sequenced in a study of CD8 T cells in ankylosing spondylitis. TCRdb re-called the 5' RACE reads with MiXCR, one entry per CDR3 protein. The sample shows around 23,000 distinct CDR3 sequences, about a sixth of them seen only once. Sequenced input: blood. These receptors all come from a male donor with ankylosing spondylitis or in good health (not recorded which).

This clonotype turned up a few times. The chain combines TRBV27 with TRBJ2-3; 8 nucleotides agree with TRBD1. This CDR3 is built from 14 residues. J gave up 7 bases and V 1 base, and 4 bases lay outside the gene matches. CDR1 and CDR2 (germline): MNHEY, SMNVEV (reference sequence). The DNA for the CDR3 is TGTGCCAGCAGTTTATTACAGGGGGGAAATACGCAGTATTTT. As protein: CASSLLQGGNTQYF.

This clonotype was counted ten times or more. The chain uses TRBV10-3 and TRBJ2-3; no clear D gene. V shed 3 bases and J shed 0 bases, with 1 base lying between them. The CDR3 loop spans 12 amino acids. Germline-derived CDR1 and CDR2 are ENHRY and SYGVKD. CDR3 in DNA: TGTGCCATCAGTGAAAGCACAGATACGCAGTATTTT. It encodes CAISESTDTQYF.

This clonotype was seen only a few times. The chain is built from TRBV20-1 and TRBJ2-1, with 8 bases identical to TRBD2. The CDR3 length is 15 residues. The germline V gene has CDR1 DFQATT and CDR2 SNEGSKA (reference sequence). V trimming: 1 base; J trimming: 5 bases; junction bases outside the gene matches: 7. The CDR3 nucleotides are TGCAGTGCTAGAGGGGCGCGGGGGGCCAACAATGAGCAGTTCTTC. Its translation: CSARGARGANNEQFF.

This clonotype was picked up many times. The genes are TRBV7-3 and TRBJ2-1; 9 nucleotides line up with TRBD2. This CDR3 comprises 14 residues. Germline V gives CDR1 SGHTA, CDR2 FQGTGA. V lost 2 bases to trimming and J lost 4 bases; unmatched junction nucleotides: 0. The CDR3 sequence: CASSLLAGYNEQFF. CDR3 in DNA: TGTGCCAGCAGCTTACTAGCGGGATACAATGAGCAGTTCTTC.

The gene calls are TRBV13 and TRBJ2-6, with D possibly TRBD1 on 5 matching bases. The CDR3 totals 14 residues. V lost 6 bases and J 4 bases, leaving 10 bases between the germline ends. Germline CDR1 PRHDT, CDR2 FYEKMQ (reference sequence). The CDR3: CASRQGVGANVLTF. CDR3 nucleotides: TGTGCCAGCAGGCAGGGTGTGGGGGCCAACGTCCTGACTTTC.

The CDR3 here is CASSLRNSYEQYF. The CDR3 bases are TGTGCCAGCAGCCTAAGGAACTCCTACGAGCAGTACTTC. The chain has TRBV12-3 or TRBV12-4 and TRBJ2-7; D gene ambiguous. This CDR3 is built from 13 residues. Deletions cut 6 bases from V and 0 bases from J, with 9 bases between.

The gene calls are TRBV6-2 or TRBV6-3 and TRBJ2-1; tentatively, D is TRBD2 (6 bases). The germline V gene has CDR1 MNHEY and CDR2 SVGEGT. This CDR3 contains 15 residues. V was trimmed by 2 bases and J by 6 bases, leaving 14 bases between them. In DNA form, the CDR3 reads TGTGCCAGCAGTTACCGAAATGGGGGGAGCAATGAGCAGTTCTTC. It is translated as CASSYRNGGSNEQFF.

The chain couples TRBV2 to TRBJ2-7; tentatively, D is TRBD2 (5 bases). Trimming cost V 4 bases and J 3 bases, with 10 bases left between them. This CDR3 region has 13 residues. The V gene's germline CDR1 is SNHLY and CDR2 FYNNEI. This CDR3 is CASSVLRGYEQYF. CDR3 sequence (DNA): TGTGCCAGCAGTGTGTTACGGGGCTACGAGCAGTACTTC. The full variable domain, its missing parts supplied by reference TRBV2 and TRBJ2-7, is EPEVTQTPSHQVTQMGQEVILRCVPISNHLYFYWYRQILGQKVEFLVSFYNNEISEKSEIFDDQFSVERPDGSNFTLKIRSTKLEDSAMYFCASSVLRGYEQYFGPGTRLTVT.

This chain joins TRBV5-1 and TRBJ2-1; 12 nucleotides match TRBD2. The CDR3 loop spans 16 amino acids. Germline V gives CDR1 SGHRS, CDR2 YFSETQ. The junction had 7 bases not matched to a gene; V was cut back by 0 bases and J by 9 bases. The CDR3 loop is CASSLAVLAGGREQFF. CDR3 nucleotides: TGCGCCAGCAGCTTGGCGGTTCTAGCGGGAGGGCGTGAGCAGTTCTTC.

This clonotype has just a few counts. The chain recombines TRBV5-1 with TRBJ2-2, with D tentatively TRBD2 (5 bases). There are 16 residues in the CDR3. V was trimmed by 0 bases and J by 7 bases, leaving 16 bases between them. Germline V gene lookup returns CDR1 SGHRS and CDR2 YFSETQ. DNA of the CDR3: TGCGCCAGCAGCTTGGAGGGCGGGCCTCCCGGCGGGGAGCTGTTTTTT. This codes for CASSLEGGPPGGELFF.

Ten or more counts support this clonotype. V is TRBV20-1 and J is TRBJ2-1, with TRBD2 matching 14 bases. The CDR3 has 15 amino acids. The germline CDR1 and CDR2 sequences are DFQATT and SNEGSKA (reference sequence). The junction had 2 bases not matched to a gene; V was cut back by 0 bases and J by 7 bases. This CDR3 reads CSARDGTSGGNEQFF. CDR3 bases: TGCAGTGCTAGAGACGGGACTAGCGGGGGAAATGAGCAGTTCTTC.

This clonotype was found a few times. In DNA form, the CDR3 reads TGCAGTGCTAGAACCCAGCGAGAGACCGGGGAGCTGTTTTTT. Its protein is CSARTQRETGELFF. The chain uses TRBV20-1 and TRBJ2-2; D not resolved. Germline values: CDR1 DFQATT, CDR2 SNEGSKA (reference sequence). This CDR3 region has 14 residues. V lost 2 bases and J 5 bases, leaving 12 bases between the germline ends.

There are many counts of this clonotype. CDR3 residues: CASSLWAGEAGELFF. The CDR3 DNA reads as TGTGCCAGCAGTTTATGGGCAGGGGAGGCCGGGGAGCTGTTTTTT. The chain combines TRBV27 with TRBJ2-2; D may be TRBD1 or TRBD2 (6 bases each). The CDR3 consists of 15 residues. Germline CDR1 reads MNHEY; CDR2 reads SMNVEV (reference sequence). V dropped 1 base and J dropped 6 bases, with 12 bases sitting between them.

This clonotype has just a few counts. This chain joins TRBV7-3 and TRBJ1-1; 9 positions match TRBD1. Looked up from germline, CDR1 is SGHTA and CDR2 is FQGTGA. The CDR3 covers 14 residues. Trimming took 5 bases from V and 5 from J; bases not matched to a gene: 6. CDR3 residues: CASSGQGPGTEAFF. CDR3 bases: TGTGCCAGCAGCGGACAGGGGCCTGGTACTGAAGCTTTCTTT.

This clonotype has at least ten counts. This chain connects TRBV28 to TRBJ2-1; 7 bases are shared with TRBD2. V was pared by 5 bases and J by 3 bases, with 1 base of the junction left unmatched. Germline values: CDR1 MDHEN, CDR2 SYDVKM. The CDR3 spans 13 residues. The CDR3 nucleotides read TGTGCCAGCAGTAGCGGGAACTACAATGAGCAGTTCTTC. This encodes CASSSGNYNEQFF.